These T cell receptor beta chains were read from a single sample in a study of blood T cell repertoires in COVID-19. TCRdb's copy holds only in-frame clones and misses some; the assay was immunoSEQ multiplex PCR. The table includes about 55,000 clones, approximately 86% detected once. The sample comprised peripheral blood. The receptors originated from a man aged 35 to 55 with COVID-19, enrolled during active disease. Both conserved end residues are part of each CDR3. The D gene is left open where the match is weak. Expanded clones are given a class, and other clones once, few, many or no size at all.

NA,NA,TRBV4-1,TRBJ1-5,CASSQVSGEYNQPQHF,TGCGCCAGCAGCCAAGTTTCAGGGGAGTACAATCAGCCCCAGCATTTT
once,NA,TRBV15,TRBJ2-3,CATSAGPVSTDTQYF,TGTGCCACCTCTGCGGGTCCGGTTTCTACAGATACGCAGTATTTT
few,NA,TRBV6-5,TRBJ2-3,CATDHTSLGTDTQYF,TGTGCCACCGACCATACTAGTTTGGGCACAGATACGCAGTATTTT
NA,TRBD1,TRBV29-1,TRBJ1-2,CSAPGTGGRGYTF,TGCAGCGCCCCCGGGACAGGGGGTCGAGGCTACACCTTC
NA,TRBD1,TRBV6-4,TRBJ2-2,CASSEQGSGELFF,TGTGCCAGCAGTGAACAGGGGTCCGGGGAGCTGTTTTTT
NA,TRBD2,TRBV7-3,TRBJ2-1,CASSFRLAGDNEQFF,TGTGCCAGCAGCTTTCGACTAGCGGGAGATAATGAGCAGTTCTTC
NA,NA,TRBV20-1,TRBJ1-2,CSANDWRGGYTF,TGCAGTGCTAATGACTGGAGGGGTGGCTACACCTTC
NA,TRBD2,TRBV19,TRBJ2-3,CATRGRAEDTQYF,TGTGCCACGCGCGGGAGGGCCGAAGATACGCAGTATTTT
NA,NA,TRBV28,TRBJ1-2,CASIPGGAANGYTF,TGTGCCAGCATCCCAGGCGGGGCAGCAAATGGCTACACCTTC
NA,NA,TRBV9,TRBJ2-3,CASSVGIADHTDTQYF,TGTGCCAGCAGCGTAGGAATAGCGGACCACACAGATACGCAGTATTTT
NA,TRBD1,TRBV14,TRBJ1-1,CASSPDISLGQGTEAFF,TGTGCCAGCAGCCCTGATATATCTTTGGGACAGGGGACTGAAGCTTTCTTT
NA,NA,TRBV3-1/TRBV3-2,TRBJ2-5,CASSQRAETQYF,TGTGCCAGCAGCCAACGAGCGGAGACCCAGTACTTC
NA,TRBD2,TRBV29-1,TRBJ2-5,CSVGGLAPETQYF,TGCAGCGTTGGGGGACTAGCGCCAGAGACCCAGTACTTC
NA,NA,TRBV5-1,TRBJ2-1,CASSFEQGGNEQFF,TGCGCCAGCAGCTTCGAACAGGGAGGGAATGAGCAGTTCTTC
NA,TRBD1,TRBV13,TRBJ1-1,CASSPGQGARTEAFF,TGTGCCAGCAGCCCGGGACAGGGGGCCAGGACTGAAGCTTTCTTT
NA,TRBD2,TRBV28,TRBJ2-1,CASSFGSGRALEQFF,TGTGCCAGCAGTTTCGGTAGCGGGAGGGCGTTGGAGCAGTTCTTC
NA,NA,TRBV2,TRBJ1-6,CASSEGGGWNSPLHF,TGTGCCAGCAGTGAAGGGGGGGGCTGGAATTCACCCCTCCACTTT
few,TRBD1,TRBV28,TRBJ1-6,CASSLPTGGGSPLHF,TGTGCCAGCAGCTTGCCGACAGGGGGGGGTTCACCCCTCCACTTT